The 13 T cell receptor beta chains given below trace back to one sample, sequenced in a study of T-cell memory formation after mild COVID-19. TCRdb re-called the 5' RACE reads with MiXCR, one entry per CDR3 protein. The sample holds roughly 550,000 distinct CDR3 sequences, about a fifth seen once. The sequencing input was PBMCs or a T cell subset sorted from them (not recorded which). These receptors came from an adult woman who had mild COVID-19 (a few samples of this study predate the infection). Cell type and time point are not known.

The chain links TRBV7-8 to TRBJ2-7; tentative D call: TRBD2 (5 bases). V lost 1 base, J lost 0 bases, and 10 bases lay in between. CDR1 and CDR2 from the germline V gene are SGHVS and FQNEAQ. The CDR3 consists of 15 residues. The CDR3 DNA is TGTGCCAGCAGCTTAGGAGGGTTTGGCTCCTACGAGCAGTACTTC. As protein: CASSLGGFGSYEQYF.

There are a few counts of this clonotype. The chain employs TRBV6-2 or TRBV6-3 and TRBJ2-5, with TRBD1 as a possible D gene (6 bases). This CDR3 has 12 amino acids. Germline V gene sequence: CDR1 MNHEY, CDR2 SVGEGT. Trimming removed 6 bases at V and 2 bases at J, with 7 bases between. As DNA, the CDR3 is TGTGCCAGCAGACAGGGTCAAGAGACCCAGTACTTC. Protein: CASRQGQETQYF.

This clonotype was seen a few times. The chain has TRBV20-1 and TRBJ2-3; tentatively, D is TRBD2 (5 bases). Trimming stripped 1 base from V and 10 bases from J, with 15 bases between. This CDR3 is built from 13 residues. Germline-derived CDR1 and CDR2 are DFQATT and SNEGSKA (reference sequence). The CDR3 sequence: CSARVSAGTAQYF. CDR3 DNA: TGCAGTGCTAGAGTCTCGGCGGGCACAGCGCAGTATTTT.

V gene TRBV5-1 combines with J gene TRBJ2-5, with 7 bases aligning to TRBD1. Germline V gene data show CDR1 as SGHRS and CDR2 as YFSETQ. CDR3 length equals 14 residues. With 0 bases clipped from V and 1 base from J, the junction kept 0 bases outside the gene matches. The CDR3 sequence: CASSLGDSQETQYF. The DNA for the CDR3 is TGCGCCAGCAGCTTGGGGGACAGCCAAGAGACCCAGTACTTC.

This clonotype was detected a few times. The chain combines TRBV19 with TRBJ2-7, with TRBD1 matching over 8 bases. From germline, CDR1 is LNHDA and CDR2 SQIVND (reference sequence). The V segment lost 7 bases and the J segment 0 bases; nucleotides outside the gene matches: 5. This CDR3 region has 14 residues. The CDR3 nucleotides are TGTGCCAGTACCCTGACAGGGGCCTCCTACGAGCAGTACTTC. Residues: CASTLTGASYEQYF. The whole variable domain, remainder taken from reference TRBV19 and TRBJ2-7, is DGGITQSPKYLFRKEGQNVTLSCEQNLNHDAMYWYRQDPGQGLRLIYYSQIVNDFQKGDIAEGYSVSREKKESFPLTVTSAQKNPTAFYLCASTLTGASYEQYFGPGTRLTVT.

This chain links TRBV12-3 or TRBV12-4 with TRBJ2-5; D remains ambiguous. Deletions cut 8 bases from V and 1 base from J, with 11 bases between. The CDR3 has 13 residues. For the CDR3, the DNA is TGTGCCAGCGGATCAGTGCGCCAAGAGACCCAGTACTTC. It encodes CASGSVRQETQYF.

This clonotype was recorded many times. The rearrangement joins TRBV5-1 to TRBJ2-7; D is unresolved. In germline, CDR1 is SGHRS, CDR2 YFSETQ. There are 14 residues in the CDR3. Trimming cost V 1 base and J 0 bases, with 8 bases left between them. CDR3 region: CASSLIPSSYEQYF. The CDR3 DNA reads as TGCGCCAGCAGCTTGATCCCGAGCTCCTACGAGCAGTACTTC.

In its sample, this clonotype was seen many times. This chain's CDR3 is CASSFGGTGRSATEQFF. The CDR3 DNA sequence: TGTGCCAGCAGCTTCGGGGGAACGGGACGGTCCGCCACTGAGCAGTTCTTC. J is TRBJ2-1 and V is TRBV5-6, with TRBD2 as a possible D gene (6 bases). Trimming took 2 bases from V and 9 from J, leaving 24 bases between them. The CDR3 extends over 17 amino acids. Germline V lookup: CDR1 SGHDT, CDR2 YYEEEE. The full variable domain, with the rest looked up from reference TRBV5-6 and TRBJ2-1, is DAGVTQSPTHLIKTRGQQVTLRCSPKSGHDTVSWYQQALGQGPQFIFQYYEEEERQRGNFPDRFSGHQFPNYSSELNVNALLLGDSALYLCASSFGGTGRSATEQFFGPGTRLTVL.

This chain joins TRBV20-1 and TRBJ2-5, with 7 nucleotides matching TRBD2. Germline values: CDR1 DFQATT, CDR2 SNEGSKA (reference sequence). The V segment lost 1 base and the J segment 4 bases; nucleotides outside the gene matches: 6. This CDR3 region has 14 residues. The CDR3 region has the DNA TGCAGTGCTAGAGTTGGGAGGGTCACAGAGACCCAGTACTTC. Its protein is CSARVGRVTETQYF.

This chain links TRBV5-1 with TRBJ2-7; the match to TRBD1 covers 9 bases. Germline V lookup: CDR1 SGHRS, CDR2 YFSETQ. The CDR3 totals 16 residues. The J segment lost 3 bases and the V segment lost 0 bases, leaving 7 bases of the junction unmatched. CDR3 in amino acids: CASSLDVTGGVYEQYF. CDR3 DNA: TGCGCCAGCAGCTTGGATGTGACAGGGGGAGTCTACGAGCAGTACTTC.

There are many counts of this clonotype. V usage is TRBV5-1 and J usage is TRBJ2-7; TRBD1 agrees at 12 bases. The germline V gene has CDR1 SGHRS and CDR2 YFSETQ. V lost 0 bases to trimming and J lost 5 bases; unmatched junction nucleotides: 6. CDR3 length equals 16 residues. The CDR3 bases are TGCGCCAGCAGCTTGGGGGGACAGGGGGCGTTCGACGAGCAGTACTTC. Translated: CASSLGGQGAFDEQYF.

The chain has TRBV5-6 and TRBJ2-7; 10 nucleotides line up with TRBD1. V trimming: 1 base; J trimming: 1 base; junction bases outside the gene matches: 2. Germline V gene data show CDR1 as SGHDT and CDR2 as YYEEEE. The CDR3 totals 15 residues. The CDR3 DNA reads as TGTGCCAGCAGCTTGTGGGACAGGGGATCCTACGAGCAGTACTTC. Its translation: CASSLWDRGSYEQYF.

The V gene is TRBV4-2, the J gene TRBJ1-2; maybe TRBD1 (5 bases). Deletions cut 1 base from V and 5 bases from J, with 20 bases between. Germline CDR1 is LGHNA and CDR2 is YNFKEQ. The CDR3 sequence is 17 residues long. CDR3 sequence reads: CASSQGAAGVKGYGYTF. The CDR3 region has the DNA TGTGCCAGCAGCCAAGGGGCGGCGGGGGTAAAGGGGTATGGCTACACCTTC.